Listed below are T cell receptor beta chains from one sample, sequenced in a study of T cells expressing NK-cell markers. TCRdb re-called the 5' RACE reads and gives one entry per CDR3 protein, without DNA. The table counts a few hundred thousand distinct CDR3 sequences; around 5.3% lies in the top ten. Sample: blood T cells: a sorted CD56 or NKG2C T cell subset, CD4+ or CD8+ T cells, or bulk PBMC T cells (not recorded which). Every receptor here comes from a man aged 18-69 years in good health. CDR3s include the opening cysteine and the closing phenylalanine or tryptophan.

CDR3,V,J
CASSARDTKYGYTF,TRBV5-1,TRBJ1-2
CASSSLAGGFSGANVLTF,TRBV6-5,TRBJ2-6
CASSQARVVTDTQYF,TRBV14,TRBJ2-3
CASGTNGANVLTF,TRBV25-1,TRBJ2-6
CASSRTDSNQPQHF,TRBV10-2,TRBJ1-5
CASSPEGSSSNEQFF,TRBV5-1,TRBJ2-1
CSVETTGGPYEQYF,TRBV29-1,TRBJ2-7
CASSAVVGASQETQYF,TRBV5-1,TRBJ2-5
CASIGRGPSYEQYF,TRBV21-1,TRBJ2-7
CASRQGRIEAQHF,TRBV12-3/TRBV12-4,TRBJ1-5
CASSDPAVSGYTF,TRBV5-1,TRBJ1-2
CASSEAGGRDEQFF,TRBV2,TRBJ2-1
CASSSWDNEQYF,TRBV12-3/TRBV12-4,TRBJ2-7
CASSPGRGGVSYEQYF,TRBV28,TRBJ2-7
CASSPPYRDTQYF,TRBV12-3/TRBV12-4,TRBJ2-3
CSASPGLAGTYEQYF,TRBV20-1,TRBJ2-7
CASSPSGGNLYEQYF,TRBV9,TRBJ2-7
CASSYRAGQGLETQYF,TRBV28,TRBJ2-5
CASTSTRGLTAPEQYF,TRBV11-2,TRBJ2-7
CSVEERGQGHSGYTF,TRBV29-1,TRBJ1-2
CASLRQGQNEQYF,TRBV2,TRBJ2-7
CASSIRGTGSTDTQYF,TRBV5-1,TRBJ2-3